Below, 26 T cell receptor beta chains from the same sample are listed, as sequenced in a study of OX40 agonist ivuxolimab in advanced cancers. The library was generated by the immunoSEQ multiplex PCR assay. Not all clones reach the TCRdb copy of this immuneACCESS table, which keeps in-frame sequences only. Checked studies attribute under half of the gap to unresolved V genes and leave the rest unexplained. The table for this sample lists about 69,000 clones; about three quarters of them were counted only once. The ten largest clones represent 2% to 2.5% of the sample. Sequenced here: CD4+ or CD8+ T cells sorted from blood, sampled in a trial of the OX40 agonist ivuxolimab. These receptors were collected from an adult with an advanced solid tumor such as melanoma, head and neck, liver or kidney cancer.

As for this clone: Other DNA sequences from this sample encode an identical CDR3 as well. The chain combines TRBV5-1 with TRBJ2-1; 9 nucleotides line up with TRBD2. The length of the CDR3 is 14 residues. V trimming: 0 bases; J trimming: 5 bases; junction bases outside the gene matches: 0. The germline V gene has CDR1 SGHRS and CDR2 YFSETQ. CDR3 in DNA: TGCGCCAGCAGCTTGGGCGGGAGGGACAATGAGCAGTTCTTC. Translated: CASSLGGRDNEQFF. The full variable domain, rest sourced from reference TRBV5-1 and TRBJ2-1, is KAGVTQTPRYLIKTRGQQVTLSCSPISGHRSVSWYQQTPGQGLQFLFEYFSETQRNKGNFPGRFSGRQFSNSRSEMNVSTLELGDSALYLCASSLGGRDNEQFFGPGTRLTVL.

The chain uses TRBV30 and TRBJ2-5, with D perhaps matching TRBD2 (7 bases). The CDR3 is made up of 15 amino acids. V gave up 3 bases and J gave up 4 bases, with 18 bases separating them. CDR1 and CDR2 (germline): GTSNPN, SVGIG (reference sequence). The CDR3: CAWSPGGGGGETQYF. CDR3 nucleotides: TGTGCCTGGAGCCCCGGCGGAGGGGGGGGAGAGACCCAGTACTTC.

The chain links TRBV18 to TRBJ2-7, with D tentatively TRBD1 (6 bases). V lost 3 bases and J 6 bases, leaving 12 bases between the germline ends. The CDR3 consists of 13 residues. Germline CDR1 is KGHSH and CDR2 is LQKENI. CDR3 DNA sequence: TGTGCCAGCTCACCTTCACAGGGATTCGAGCAGTACTTC. Its translation is CASSPSQGFEQYF.

The chain has TRBV7-2 and TRBJ1-3; no reliable D call. The CDR3 loop spans 12 amino acids. V gave up 2 bases and J gave up 2 bases, with 1 base separating them. CDR1 and CDR2 (germline): SGHTA, FQGNSA. DNA for the CDR3: TGTGCCAGCAGCTTAACTGGAAACACCATATATTTT. Its translation is CASSLTGNTIYF.

The J gene is TRBJ2-7, the V gene TRBV2; D ambiguous. Germline V gives CDR1 SNHLY, CDR2 FYNNEI. Between the trimmed V and J ends, which lost 7 bases and 1 base, there was a span of 14 bases. The CDR3 loop spans 14 amino acids. The CDR3: CASMVAGESYEQYF. The CDR3, as DNA: TGTGCCAGCATGGTGGCAGGCGAATCCTACGAGCAGTACTTC.

The chain uses TRBV18 and TRBJ1-5; D is ambiguous. The CDR3 contains 13 residues. Germline V gene sequence: CDR1 KGHSH, CDR2 LQKENI. V was cut by 3 bases and J by 12 bases, with 15 bases left in between. The CDR3 DNA reads as TGTGCCAGCTCACCGTCGCAGGACGGCGGCCAGCATTTT. The encoded protein is CASSPSQDGGQHF.

This chain uses TRBV5-4 with TRBJ2-7; D possibly corresponds to TRBD1 (5 bases). The CDR3 extends over 11 amino acids. CDR1 is SGHNT and CDR2 is YYREEE in the germline V gene (reference sequence). The V end was cut by 10 bases, the J end by 7 bases, with 15 bases between. The CDR3 region is CARKGSREQYF. CDR3 DNA sequence: TGTGCCCGGAAGGGGTCGCGGGAGCAGTACTTC.

The gene calls are TRBV18 and TRBJ1-5; no reliable D call. Germline-derived CDR1 and CDR2 are KGHSH and LQKENI. V lost 3 bases and J lost 9, with 12 bases in between. The CDR3 has 13 residues. DNA for the CDR3: TGTGCCAGCTCACCCTCATCAGTGGGGCCCCAGCATTTT. This codes for CASSPSSVGPQHF.

The chain uses TRBV11-2 and TRBJ2-4; 11 nucleotides align to TRBD2. V lost 1 base, J lost 6 bases, and 8 bases stayed unmatched. Germline CDR1 reads SGHAT; CDR2 reads FQNNGV. CDR3 length equals 17 residues. CDR3 DNA: TGTGCCAGCAGCTTAGTGGTTAGCGGGAGGGCCGGAAACATTCAGTACTTC. Protein: CASSLVVSGRAGNIQYF.

There are a few counts of this clone. The V and J genes are TRBV9 and TRBJ1-2, with D unresolved. V was pared by 4 bases and J by 2 bases, with 9 bases between. CDR3 length: 13 amino acids. Germline values: CDR1 SGDLS, CDR2 YYNGEE. In DNA form, the CDR3 reads TGTGCCAGCAGCCACTCTATCAACTATGGCTACACCTTC. This translates into CASSHSINYGYTF.

The V gene is TRBV29-1, the J gene TRBJ2-1, with TRBD2 as a possible D gene (6 bases). CDR1 is SQVTM and CDR2 is ANQGSEA in the germline V gene. This CDR3 is built from 12 residues. Trimming removed 7 bases from V and 8 bases from J, with 15 bases in between. CDR3 in amino acids: CSARTWRDEQFF. The CDR3 nucleotides read TGCAGCGCGAGGACATGGAGGGATGAGCAGTTCTTC.

J is TRBJ1-3 and V is TRBV30; possible D gene TRBD1, 5 bases. V was shortened by 3 bases and J by 3 bases, with 12 bases between the two germline ends. The germline V gene has CDR1 GTSNPN and CDR2 SVGIG (reference sequence). There are 14 residues in the CDR3. CDR3 sequence: CAWRQGTYGNTIYF. The CDR3, as DNA: TGTGCCTGGAGGCAAGGGACCTATGGAAACACCATATATTTT.

The V call is TRBV6-5, the J call TRBJ2-4, with D hard to call. The V end lost 2 bases, the J end lost 1 base, and 9 bases lay between the germline ends. The CDR3 is 15 amino acids. Germline assignment: CDR1 MNHEY and CDR2 SVGAGI. CDR3 coding DNA: TGTGCCAGCAGTTACACGGTGGGGGCCAAAAACATTCAGTACTTC. Encoded protein: CASSYTVGAKNIQYF.

The chain employs TRBV5-1 and TRBJ1-2; maybe TRBD1 (6 bases). Germline lookup yields CDR1 SGHRS and CDR2 YFSETQ. Trimming pared 0 bases from V and 4 bases from J, leaving 10 bases between. This CDR3 comprises 14 residues. CDR3 coding DNA: TGCGCCAGCAGCTTGGAACAGGGAATCTATGGCTACACCTTC. Its translation is CASSLEQGIYGYTF.

V and J are TRBV5-4 and TRBJ2-7, with a weak D call TRBD1 (7 bases). V lost 3 bases to trimming and J lost 0 bases, with 16 bases between them. From germline, CDR1 is SGHNT and CDR2 YYREEE (reference sequence). This CDR3 comprises 16 residues. CDR3 in DNA: TGTGCCAGCAGCTCCCCGGCAGGGGGAGGCTCCTACGAGCAGTACTTC. Translating gives CASSSPAGGGSYEQYF.

This clone was detected a few times. The chain couples TRBV30 to TRBJ1-4; 8 bases line up with TRBD1. The trim removed 5 bases at V and 4 bases at J, leaving 3 bases unmatched. There are 13 residues in the CDR3. Germline V gene sequence: CDR1 GTSNPN, CDR2 SVGIG (reference sequence). CDR3 sequence reads: CAWARGLNEKLFF. CDR3 bases: TGTGCCTGGGCCAGGGGGCTTAATGAAAAACTGTTTTTT.

This clone was seen a handful of times. This chain uses TRBV5-6 with TRBJ2-1, with a weak D call TRBD1 (5 bases). Trimming stripped 3 bases from V and 0 bases from J, with 10 bases between. The CDR3 sequence is 15 residues long. Germline-derived CDR1 and CDR2 are SGHDT and YYEEEE. The CDR3 sequence: CASSYRQSSYNEQFF. CDR3 nucleotides: TGTGCCAGCAGCTATAGACAGAGCTCCTACAATGAGCAGTTCTTC.

This clone was recorded a few times. V usage is TRBV4-1 and J usage is TRBJ2-5; a weak D match, TRBD1 (5 bases). The CDR3 covers 15 residues. Trimming removed 0 bases at V and 2 bases at J, with 10 bases between. Germline CDR1 reads MGHRA; CDR2 reads YSYEKL. As DNA, the CDR3 is TGCGCCAGCAGCCAAGATCAAGACAGACAAGAGACCCAGTACTTC. This encodes CASSQDQDRQETQYF.

This sequence joins TRBV28 and TRBJ2-5, with TRBD2 identical over 10 bases. Germline assignment: CDR1 MDHEN and CDR2 SYDVKM. The CDR3 sequence is 16 residues long. J gave up 4 bases and V 2 bases, and 7 bases lay outside the gene matches. CDR3 coding DNA: TGTGCCAGCAGTTTAGGGCTAGCGGGAGCCATAGAGACCCAGTACTTC. The encoded protein is CASSLGLAGAIETQYF.

This clone was recorded only once. This chain connects TRBV5-1 to TRBJ1-4; D perhaps matches TRBD1 (5 bases). The CDR3 sequence is 15 residues long. V was shortened by 3 bases and J by 0 bases, with 9 bases between the two germline ends. Germline values: CDR1 SGHRS, CDR2 YFSETQ. The CDR3 coding sequence is TGCGCCAGCAGCTCGGGACGTTCAACTAATGAAAAACTGTTTTTT. It yields the protein CASSSGRSTNEKLFF.

This clone has only a few counts. The chain combines TRBV2 with TRBJ2-1, with TRBD1 matching 7 bases. Losses at the gene ends were 2 bases for V and 7 bases for J; bases not matched to a gene: 11. This CDR3 is built from 16 residues. From germline, CDR1 is SNHLY and CDR2 FYNNEI. CDR3 in amino acids: CASSELGQGVGNEQFF. The CDR3 nucleotides are TGTGCCAGCAGTGAACTAGGGCAGGGGGTCGGTAATGAGCAGTTCTTC.

The chain is built from TRBV18 and TRBJ1-6, with D possibly TRBD1 on 6 matching bases. The CDR3 has 17 amino acids. In germline, CDR1 is KGHSH, CDR2 LQKENI. V gave up 2 bases and J gave up 0 bases, with 11 bases separating them. This CDR3 reads CASSPNDRSSYNSPLHF. The DNA for the CDR3 is TGTGCCAGCTCACCAAACGACAGGAGCTCCTATAATTCACCCCTCCACTTT.

This sequence joins TRBV6-4 and TRBJ2-1; the D gene is possibly TRBD2 (5 bases). Looked up from germline, CDR1 is MRHNA and CDR2 is SNTAGT. Trimming left V 5 bases short and J 9 bases short, with 20 bases between. The CDR3 sequence is 15 residues long. The DNA of the CDR3 is TGTGCCAGCAGTAGAGGGTCCCTGGGTGTGTCTGAGCAGTTCTTC. This translates into CASSRGSLGVSEQFF.

This sequence joins TRBV6-1 and TRBJ1-5, with D hard to call. The V gene lost 4 bases and the J gene lost 2 bases, with 12 bases spanning the gap. Germline CDR1 MNHNS, CDR2 SASEGT. This CDR3 region has 15 residues. This CDR3 is CASSGDVGRNQPQHF. In DNA, the CDR3 is TGTGCCAGCAGTGGCGACGTTGGGCGCAATCAGCCCCAGCATTTT.

The CDR3 reads CASRADGQPNTEAFF. CDR3 nucleotide sequence: TGCGCCAGCAGGGCTGACGGACAGCCGAACACTGAAGCTTTCTTT. This sequence joins TRBV5-1 and TRBJ1-1; tentatively, D is TRBD1 (6 bases). The V and J ends lost 5 bases and 1 base respectively, with 15 bases between them. Germline CDR1 reads SGHRS; CDR2 reads YFSETQ. This CDR3 has 15 residues.

The V and J genes are TRBV19 and TRBJ2-2; the D gene is possibly TRBD2 (5 bases). V lost 0 bases and J lost 8, with 16 bases in between. The length of the CDR3 is 16 residues. Germline CDR1 LNHDA, CDR2 SQIVND (reference sequence). CDR3 sequence reads: CASSIEGIVRGGELFF. The CDR3 coding sequence is TGTGCCAGTAGTATAGAGGGGATAGTCCGGGGAGGGGAGCTGTTTTTT.